A single T cell receptor beta chain is shown here with its context. Its cognate antigen is unknown. The data belong to a study of PD-1 blockade in classical Hodgkin lymphoma. Findings of the study overall: As was reported, newly diagnosed patients showed lower baseline TCR diversity than healthy donors did.

V lost 8 bases, J lost 0 bases, and 8 bases lay in between. The germline V gene has CDR1 SGHTA and CDR2 FQGNSA. The CDR3 covers 13 residues. TCRdb keeps only in-frame clones here, not all; method: immunoSEQ multiplex PCR. The repertoire has around 26,000 clones, about 90% of them found once; the top ten carry around 0.53%. Time point reported: newly diagnosed, previously untreated cHL patient sample. Isolation of CD4+ T cells from thawed PBMCs was performed by magnetic negative selection. Untreated, newly diagnosed classical Hodgkin lymphoma PBMCs were used for comparison. The specimen sequenced was CD4+ T cells from blood. The clonotype originates from a human donor with classical Hodgkin lymphoma. This sequence joins TRBV7-2 and TRBJ2-1; D is perhaps TRBD1 or TRBD2 (5 bases each). The CDR3: CASGGFSYNEQFF. The DNA for the CDR3 is TGTGCCAGCGGGGGTTTCTCCTACAATGAGCAGTTCTTC.